This TCR beta chain was identified during a study of blood T cell repertoires in COVID-19 (dated by TCRdb to 2020 to 2022). Turning to the overall study: Samples from collaborators originated in the United States, Italy and Spain and spanned both the acute and convalescent phases of COVID-19. A de-identified subject ID, COVID-19 status, age in years and sex were almost always included in the sample metadata. The prospective study material was composed of cDNA or gDNA derived from T cells, B-cell-depleted T cells, or PBMCs. HLA class I and class II types, where available, came from metadata supplied by the sample provider rather than from assay-based typing. The repertoires were made available in a free public database intended to serve as a resource for research on the immune response to SARS-CoV-2. The samples were drawn from two sources: the first 160 participants of the ongoing ImmuneRACE study, and 1,000 to 1,500 subjects contributed by 6 global collaborators. The dataset comprised deeply sampled blood TCRbeta repertoires from subjects exposed to, actively infected with, or recovered from COVID-19. The investigation overall reported the following: Clinical and demographic metadata were provided uncurated, with the amount varying by source and participant.

From the cysteine through the phenylalanine, the CDR3 covers 14 amino acids. The CDR3 DNA has 42 bases and is translated from base 1. CDR1 and CDR2 are read off the germline V gene as ENHRY and SYGVKD. V is cut by 4 bases and J by 7 bases, and the space between the germline ends is 14 bases. Turning to this clone: Its antigen is unknown. No base quality information exists; no much larger clone differs at one position.

TCRbeta CDR3 regions were amplified from genomic DNA by means of the immunoSEQ Assay, a bias-controlled multiplex PCR. On the study's bioinformatics: Nucleated cell counts per sample were estimated from amplification of reference gene primers within the assay. Sequence reads were collapsed and filtered to measure the absolute abundance of every unique TCRbeta CDR3 rearrangement. Productive Simpson clonality was computed per sample as the square root of Simpson's diversity index over productive rearrangements. Not all clones reach the TCRdb copy of this immuneACCESS table, which keeps in-frame sequences only. Checked studies attribute under half of the gap to unresolved V genes and leave the rest unexplained. V, J and clone size were drawn from that table, and D and trimming were deduced from the DNA. This sample has about 58,000 clones in its table, and almost 90% of those were observed once. The ten largest make up 13% of the sample.

Collaborating institutions collected whole blood in K2EDTA tubes following their own protocols. For TCRbeta analysis, collaborators shipped samples as frozen whole blood, isolated PBMCs, or DNA extracted from either of those sample types. The V and J genes are TRBV10-3 and TRBJ2-1, with the D gene not confidently named. The receptor was derived from a man between 60 and 75 years old with active COVID-19. The sequencing input was peripheral blood. The DNA is TGTGCCATCAGTGGAAGAAGAGGCATGAATGAGCAGTTCTTC. It translates as CAISGRRGMNEQFF.